This T cell receptor beta chain was captured by sequencing in a study of blood T cell repertoires in COVID-19. Turning to the study itself: Specimens from acute and convalescent COVID-19 originated in the United States, Italy and Spain.

Per the authors' pipeline: Reference gene primer amplification in the assay estimated nucleated cell counts. The repertoire was sequenced with immunoSEQ multiplex PCR; TCRdb's copy has only in-frame clones and lacks some. That table supplies the V and J calls and clone size; D and trimming were determined from the DNA. The data contain some 360,000 clones, more than 70% of them singletons. V shed 3 bases and J 1 base; nucleotides not matched to a gene: 5. The length of the CDR3 is 15 residues. Germline V CDR1 and CDR2: MGHRA, YSYEKL. This receptor was taken from a woman in her sixties or seventies with COVID-19, enrolled during active disease. This sequence joins TRBV4-1 and TRBJ1-1; 7 bases line up with TRBD1. What was sequenced was peripheral blood. CDR3 protein: CASSQVRDRNTEAFF. In nucleotides, the CDR3 is TGCGCCAGCAGCCAGGTCCGGGACAGGAACACTGAAGCTTTCTTT.